The following is a T cell receptor (beta chain) sequence with its context. This clone's antigen is unknown. The library relied on 5' RACE. The input for every TCR library was approximately 3,500 ng of total RNA. cDNA was synthesized with SMARTScribe reverse transcriptase in eight separate reactions per sample. Unique molecular identifiers containing a 6-nucleotide sample barcode were introduced through template switching during cDNA synthesis. Amplification of TCRalpha and TCRbeta cDNA involved two nested PCRs of about 15 and 9 cycles, and each PCR was followed by bead purification. Before amplification, the cDNA was treated with uracil DNA-glycosylase and purified using the QIAquick PCR purification kit. The second PCR was the step at which Illumina TruSeq-compatible adapters and sample-specific barcodes were added. TapeStation and Qubit were used to check library quality and concentration, and 4 to 6.5 ng of each library went into the pool. Sequencing of pooled libraries was carried out on an Illumina HiSeq2500 single-index Rapid Run using 2 x 100 bp reads and custom sequencing primers. The paper's data handling went like this. PCR and sequencing errors were corrected by UMI-based consensus assembly using MiGEC version 1.2.6. MiXCR version 2.1.1 was used to carry out V(D)J alignment, clonotype assembly and CDR3 extraction. To normalise gene usage, clonotype sharing and MAIT/NKT TCR abundance, the analysis used the top 1000, 10 000 and 20 000 clonotypes per sample. Diversity was computed as the inverse Simpson index with the vegan R package after downsampling to 27 000 UMIs. Paired Mann-Whitney U tests on discordant twin pairs were used, with Benjamini-Hochberg multiple-testing correction. Each entry corresponds to one CDR3 protein sequence from reads that TCRdb reprocessed, and DNA is not given. In this record, the V and J calls reflect TCRdb's handling and not the investigators' own analysis. The sample's table lists a count of approximately 400,000 distinct CDR3 sequences. The ten largest clones take up just over 2.5% of the sample.

The CDR3 holds 21 amino acids from the cysteine to the phenylalanine. No DNA accompanies this entry. Reading the germline V gene gives CDR1 SGHTA and CDR2 FQGNSA. The data are from a study of monozygotic twins with inflammatory bowel disease (dated by TCRdb to the late 2010s). Broadly, across the study: In total, about 28 monozygotic twin pairs made up the full study: 19 Danish pairs, all IBD-discordant, plus nine German pairs, of which four were IBD-concordant and five were IBD-discordant. Within discordant pairs, disease-associated traits were sought mainly by comparing IBD patients with their genetically identical healthy co-twins. Each individual had, on average, about 151 000 unique TCRalpha sequences and 181 000 unique TCRbeta sequences available for analysis.

An approximately 2.5 ml peripheral blood sample was drawn into PAXgene tubes per donor and stored at -80°C. Without T cell sorting, total RNA was isolated from whole blood using the PAXgene blood miRNA kit on an automated QIAcube. Peripheral blood from monozygotic twin pairs concordant or discordant for inflammatory bowel disease was subjected to deep TCRalpha and TCRbeta repertoire profiling with unique molecular barcoding. Smoking habits were recorded for all twin pairs, and individuals were classified as current, former or never smokers. General findings and caveats noted by the study authors: Because patients received different immunosuppressive treatments, the repertoires may have picked up extra background noise and variability between individuals. Compared with healthy twins, IBD patients had fewer clonotypes in common with other individuals, a difference most pronounced in patients showing signs of disease activity. TCRbeta repertoire diversity, by inverse Simpson index, was decreased in IBD patients compared with their healthy co-twins. Repertoire similarity did not differ between concordant and discordant twins, possibly due to limited statistical power. The analysis was unable to tell apart different T cell subtypes. No single strong signal or clonotype linked to IBD turned up in the results, so the idea that one exists was not supported.

This sequence uses TRBV7-2 and TRBJ2-3; without DNA, the TCRdb call of TRBD2 cannot be checked. The sample taken for sequencing was blood. This TCR derives from a human donor with ulcerative colitis or Crohn's disease, or a healthy co-twin of an affected twin (not recorded which). CDR3 region: CASSLLASWGEGHFDTDTQYF.